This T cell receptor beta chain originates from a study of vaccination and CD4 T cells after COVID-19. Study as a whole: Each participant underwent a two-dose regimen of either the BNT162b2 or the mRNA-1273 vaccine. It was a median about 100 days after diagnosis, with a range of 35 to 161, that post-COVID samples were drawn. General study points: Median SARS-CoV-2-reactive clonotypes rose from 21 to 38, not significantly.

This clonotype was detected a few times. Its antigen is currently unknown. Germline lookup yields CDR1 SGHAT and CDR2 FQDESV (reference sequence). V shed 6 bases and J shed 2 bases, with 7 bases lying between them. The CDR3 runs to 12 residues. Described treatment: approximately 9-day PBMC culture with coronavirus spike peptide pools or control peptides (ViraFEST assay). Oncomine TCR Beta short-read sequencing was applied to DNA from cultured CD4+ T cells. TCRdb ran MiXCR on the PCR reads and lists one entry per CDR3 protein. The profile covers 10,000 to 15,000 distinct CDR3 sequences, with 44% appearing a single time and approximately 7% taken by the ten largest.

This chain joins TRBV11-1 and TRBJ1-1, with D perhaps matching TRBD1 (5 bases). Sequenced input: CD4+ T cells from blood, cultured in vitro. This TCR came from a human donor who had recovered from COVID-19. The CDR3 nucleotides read TGTGCCAGCAGGGGGCTTAACACTGAAGCTTTCTTT. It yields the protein CASRGLNTEAFF.